This T cell receptor beta chain was identified during a study of OX40 agonist ivuxolimab in advanced cancers. The overall study: Partial responses were observed in three patients, of whom one had hepatocellular carcinoma and two had cutaneous melanoma.

Broader study findings: On average, a greater number of expanded clones characterised CD8+ T cells relative to CD4+.

TCRdb's table, derived via immunoSEQ multiplex PCR, lists solely in-frame clones and lacks some. The sample has roughly 53,000 clones; roughly 90% are singletons. To note about this clone: Its antigen is unidentified.

Germline V gene data show CDR1 as SEHNR and CDR2 as FQNEAQ (reference sequence). With V trimmed by 5 bases and J by 2 bases, 5 bases remained unmatched. The CDR3 consists of 16 residues. This chain joins TRBV7-9 and TRBJ2-6; 8 bases fit TRBD1. The sample here was CD4+ or CD8+ T cells sorted from blood, taken in a trial of the OX40 agonist ivuxolimab. This sequence was found in an adult with an advanced solid tumor such as melanoma, head and neck, liver or kidney cancer. CDR3 sequence: CASSRGTGTGANVLTF. As DNA, the CDR3 is TGTGCCAGCAGCCGAGGGACAGGTACTGGGGCCAACGTCCTGACTTTC.